This TCR beta chain was sequenced in a study of long-term antiretroviral therapy in people with HIV. Every participant with HIV received treatment in the United States. Runs used v3.0 of the immunoSEQ assay and were done at survey level. The method was immunoSEQ multiplex PCR; TCRdb's version includes in-frame clones alone and lacks a portion of them. The sample records under 30,000 clones, roughly 84% being singletons. V gave up 7 bases and J gave up 1 base, with 10 bases separating them. The CDR3 loop spans 12 amino acids. Germline V gives CDR1 SQVTM, CDR2 ANQGSEA. This sequence joins TRBV29-1 and TRBJ1-1; no reliable D call. Material: unsorted PBMCs, obtained 3 years after starting antiretroviral therapy. The receptor comes from a man aged 40-50 years with HIV. The CDR3 nucleotides read TGCAGCGCCCGACATTCGAACACTGAAGCTTTCTTT. It translates to CSARHSNTEAFF.